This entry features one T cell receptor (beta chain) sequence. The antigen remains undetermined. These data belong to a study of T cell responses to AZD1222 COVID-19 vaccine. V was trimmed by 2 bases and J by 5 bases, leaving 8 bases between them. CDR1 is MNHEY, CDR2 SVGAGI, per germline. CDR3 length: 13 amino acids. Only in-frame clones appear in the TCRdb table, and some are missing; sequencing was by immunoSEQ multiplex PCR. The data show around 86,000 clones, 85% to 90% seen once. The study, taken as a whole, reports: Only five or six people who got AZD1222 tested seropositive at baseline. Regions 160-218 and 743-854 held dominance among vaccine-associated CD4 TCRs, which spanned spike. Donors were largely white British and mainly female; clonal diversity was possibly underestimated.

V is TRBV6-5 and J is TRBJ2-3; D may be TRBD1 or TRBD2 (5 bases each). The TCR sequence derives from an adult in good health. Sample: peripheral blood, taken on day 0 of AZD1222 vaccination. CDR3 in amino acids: CASSYDGGDTQYF. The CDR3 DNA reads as TGTGCCAGCAGTTACGATGGGGGAGATACGCAGTATTTT.